The clone carrying this T cell receptor beta chain was recorded a few times. The antigen is unknown. The junction departs from the called germline gene at one end, perhaps through a read error. A single record per CDR3 protein comes from TCRdb applying MiXCR to the 5' RACE reads. Among roughly 44,000 distinct CDR3 sequences listed, less than 30% were seen once. Study-wide results and caveats: Tumor Treg TCRs overlapped most with tumor naive CD4+ cells.

The CDR3 consists of 15 residues. Looked up from germline, CDR1 is SGHRS and CDR2 is YFSETQ. V is TRBV5-1 and J is TRBJ1-3, with D unresolved. Sequencing was performed on memory CD4+ T cells sorted from a lymph node. Regarding subset: memory CD4+ T cells, CD4+CD45RO+CD25-. The TCR sequence derives from a female donor with breast cancer. The CDR3 nucleotides read TGCGCCGGCAGCCCTTGGACCTCCTCTGGAAACACCATATATTTT. The encoded protein is CAGSPWTSSGNTIYF.